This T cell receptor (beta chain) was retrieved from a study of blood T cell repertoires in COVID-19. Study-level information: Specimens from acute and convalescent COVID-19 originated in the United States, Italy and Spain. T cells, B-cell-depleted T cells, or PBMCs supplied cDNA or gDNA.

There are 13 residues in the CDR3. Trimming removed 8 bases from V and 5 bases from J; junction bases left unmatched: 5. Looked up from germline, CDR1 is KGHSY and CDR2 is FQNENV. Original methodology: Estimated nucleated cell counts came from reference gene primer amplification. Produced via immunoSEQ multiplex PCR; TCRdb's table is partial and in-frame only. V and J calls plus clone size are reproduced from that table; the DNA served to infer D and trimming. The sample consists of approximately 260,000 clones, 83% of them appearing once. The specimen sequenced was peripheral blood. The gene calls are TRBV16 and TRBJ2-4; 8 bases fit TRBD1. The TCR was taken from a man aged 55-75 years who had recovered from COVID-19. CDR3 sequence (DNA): TGTGCCAGCGGACAGGGAGGTCAAAACATTCAGTACTTC. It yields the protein CASGQGGQNIQYF.